This T cell receptor (beta chain) emerged from a study of response to subunit inactivated influenza vaccine. General study points: The authors suggested that few new T cells are recruited per seasonal influenza vaccination.

Concerning this clonotype: Its antigen remains unknown.

Trimming took off 1 base at V and 2 bases at J, with 7 bases between the two ends. Looked up from germline, CDR1 is DFQATT and CDR2 is SNEGSKA (reference sequence). The CDR3 spans 13 residues. TCRdb passed the RT-PCR reads through MiXCR, listing each CDR3 protein once. The table lists over 750,000 distinct CDR3 sequences, about 20% of them singletons. This TCR came from a man aged 50-59 years who received an inactivated influenza vaccine. The chain combines TRBV20-1 with TRBJ2-3; no reliable D call. The sample in question was PBMCs from blood, obtained around 5 days after vaccination. The DNA for the CDR3 is TGCAGTGCTAGAGTTAGTGTCACAGATACGCAGTATTTT. Protein product: CSARVSVTDTQYF.